These 2 T cell receptor beta chains originate from one sample sequenced in a study of CD4+ T cells in melanoma (dated by TCRdb to the early 2020s). Library generation was performed with the immunoSEQ multiplex PCR assay. The clones in this table, taken by TCRdb from immuneACCESS, are in-frame only. Not every clone is retained; where verified, under half of the shortfall comes from an unresolved V gene, and the cause of the rest is unknown. This sample lists some 120,000 clones; roughly 90% were detected once. Around 3% of the sample comes from the top ten. The specimen sequenced was peripheral blood. The source is a human donor with melanoma.

This chain joins TRBV5-8 and TRBJ2-5, with a tentative D call TRBD1 (6 bases). The CDR3 covers 13 residues. CDR1 and CDR2 (germline): SGHTS, YDEGEE. Trimming left V 5 bases short and J 7 bases short, with 15 bases between. The CDR3 protein is CASRGRGYRTQYF. The CDR3, as DNA: TGTGCCAGCAGGGGCAGGGGTTATAGGACCCAGTACTTC. The whole variable domain, remainder taken from reference TRBV5-8 and TRBJ2-5, is EAGVTQSPTHLIKTRGQQATLRCSPISGHTSVYWYQQALGLGLQFLLWYDEGEERNRGNFPPRFSGRQFPNYSSELNVNALELEDSALYLCASRGRGYRTQYFGPGTRLLVL.

The gene calls are TRBV4-3 and TRBJ2-7; D may be TRBD2 (5 bases). Trimming took off 0 bases at V and 3 bases at J, with 12 bases between the two ends. The CDR3 consists of 15 residues. CDR1 LGHNA and CDR2 YSLEER come from the germline V gene. CDR3 bases: TGCGCCAGCAGCCAAGACGCTAGCATGGTCTACGAGCAGTACTTC. Protein product: CASSQDASMVYEQYF.